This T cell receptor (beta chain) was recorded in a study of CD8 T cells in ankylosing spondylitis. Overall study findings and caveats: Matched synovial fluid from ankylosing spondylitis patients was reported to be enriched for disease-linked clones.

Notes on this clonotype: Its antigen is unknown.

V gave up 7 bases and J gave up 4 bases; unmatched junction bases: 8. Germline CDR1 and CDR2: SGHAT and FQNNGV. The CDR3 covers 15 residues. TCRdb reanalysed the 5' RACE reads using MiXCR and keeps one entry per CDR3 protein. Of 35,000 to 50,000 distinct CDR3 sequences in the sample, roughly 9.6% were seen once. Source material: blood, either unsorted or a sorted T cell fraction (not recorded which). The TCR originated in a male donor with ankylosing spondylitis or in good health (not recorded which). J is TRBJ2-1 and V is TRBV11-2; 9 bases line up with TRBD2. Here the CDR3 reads CASNSRLAAYNEQFF. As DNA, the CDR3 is TGTGCCAGCAACTCCAGACTAGCGGCTTACAATGAGCAGTTCTTC.